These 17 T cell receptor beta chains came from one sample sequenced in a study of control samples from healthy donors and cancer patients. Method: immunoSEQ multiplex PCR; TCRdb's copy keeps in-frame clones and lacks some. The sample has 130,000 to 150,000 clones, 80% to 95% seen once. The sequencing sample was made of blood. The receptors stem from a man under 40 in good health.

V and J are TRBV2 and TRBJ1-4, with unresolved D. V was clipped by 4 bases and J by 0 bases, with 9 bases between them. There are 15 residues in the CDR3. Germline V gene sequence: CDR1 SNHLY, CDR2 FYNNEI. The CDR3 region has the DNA TGTGCCAGCAGTGTATTGGGAACAACTAATGAAAAACTGTTTTTT. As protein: CASSVLGTTNEKLFF.

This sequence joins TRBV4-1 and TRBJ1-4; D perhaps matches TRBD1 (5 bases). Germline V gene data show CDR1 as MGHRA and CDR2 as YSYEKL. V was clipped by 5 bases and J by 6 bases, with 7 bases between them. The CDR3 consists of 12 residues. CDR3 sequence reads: CASSGTYEKLFF. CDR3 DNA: TGCGCCAGCAGCGGGACGTATGAAAAACTGTTTTTT.

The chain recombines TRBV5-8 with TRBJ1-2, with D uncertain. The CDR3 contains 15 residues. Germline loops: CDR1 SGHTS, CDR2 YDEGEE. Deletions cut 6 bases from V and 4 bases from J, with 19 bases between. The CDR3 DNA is TGTGCCAGCACCATAAACCAGGTTTTACCCTATGGCTACACCTTC. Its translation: CASTINQVLPYGYTF.

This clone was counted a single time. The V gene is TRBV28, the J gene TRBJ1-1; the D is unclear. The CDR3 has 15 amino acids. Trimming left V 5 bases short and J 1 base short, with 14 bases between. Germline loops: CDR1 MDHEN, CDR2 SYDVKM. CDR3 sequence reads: CASSATHTANTEAFF. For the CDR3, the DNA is TGTGCCAGCAGTGCGACCCATACTGCGAACACTGAAGCTTTCTTT.

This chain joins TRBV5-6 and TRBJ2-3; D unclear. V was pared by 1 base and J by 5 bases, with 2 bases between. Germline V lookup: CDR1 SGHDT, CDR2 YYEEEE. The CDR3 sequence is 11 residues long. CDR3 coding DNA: TGTGCCAGCAGCTTGTTAGATACGCAGTATTTT. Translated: CASSLLDTQYF.

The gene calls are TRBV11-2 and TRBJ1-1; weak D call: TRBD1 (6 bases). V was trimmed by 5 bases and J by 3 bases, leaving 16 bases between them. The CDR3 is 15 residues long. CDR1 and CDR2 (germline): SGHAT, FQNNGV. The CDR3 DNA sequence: TGTGCCAGCAGCACCGCTACAGGGTCGGACACTGAAGCTTTCTTT. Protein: CASSTATGSDTEAFF. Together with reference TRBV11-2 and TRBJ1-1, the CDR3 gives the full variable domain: EAGVAQSPRYKIIEKRQSVAFWCNPISGHATLYWYQQILGQGPKLLIQFQNNGVVDDSQLPKDRFSAERLKGVDSTLKIQPAKLEDSAVYLCASSTATGSDTEAFFGQGTRLTVV.

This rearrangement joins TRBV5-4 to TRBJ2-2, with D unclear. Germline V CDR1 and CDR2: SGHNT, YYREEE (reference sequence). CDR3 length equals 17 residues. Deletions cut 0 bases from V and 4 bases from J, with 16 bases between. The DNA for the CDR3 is TGTGCCAGCAGCTTGGCCAAATTAGCAGATTCCACCGGGGAGCTGTTTTTT. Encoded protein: CASSLAKLADSTGELFF.

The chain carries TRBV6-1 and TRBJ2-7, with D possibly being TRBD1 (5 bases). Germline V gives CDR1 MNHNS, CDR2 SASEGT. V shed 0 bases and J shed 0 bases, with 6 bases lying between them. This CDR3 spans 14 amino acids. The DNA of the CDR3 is TGTGCCAGCAGTGAAGCAACAGGCTCCTACGAGCAGTACTTC. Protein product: CASSEATGSYEQYF.

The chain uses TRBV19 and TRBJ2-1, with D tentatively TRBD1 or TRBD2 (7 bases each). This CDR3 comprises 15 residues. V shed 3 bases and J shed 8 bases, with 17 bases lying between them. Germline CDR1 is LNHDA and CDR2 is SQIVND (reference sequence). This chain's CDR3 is CASSMGGGGHHEQFF. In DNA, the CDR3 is TGTGCCAGTAGTATGGGAGGGGGCGGGCACCATGAGCAGTTCTTC.

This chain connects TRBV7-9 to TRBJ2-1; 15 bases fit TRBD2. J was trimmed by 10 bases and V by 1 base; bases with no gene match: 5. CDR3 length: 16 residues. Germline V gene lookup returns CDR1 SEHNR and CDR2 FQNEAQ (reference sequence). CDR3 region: CASSLVAGTSGGEQFF. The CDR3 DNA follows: TGTGCCAGCAGCTTAGTCGCCGGGACTAGCGGGGGGGAGCAGTTCTTC.

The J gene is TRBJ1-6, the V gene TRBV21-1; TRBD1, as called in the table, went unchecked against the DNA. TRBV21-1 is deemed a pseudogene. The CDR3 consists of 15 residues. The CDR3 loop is CASSAWTGRNSPLHF. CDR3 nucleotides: TGTGCCAGCAGCGCTTGGACAGGGCGGAATTCACCCCTCCACTTT.

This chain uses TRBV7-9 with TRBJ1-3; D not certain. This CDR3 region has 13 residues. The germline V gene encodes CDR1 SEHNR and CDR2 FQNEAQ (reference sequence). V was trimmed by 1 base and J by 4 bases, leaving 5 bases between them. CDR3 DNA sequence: TGTGCCAGCAGCTTAGGGTCCGGAAACACCATATATTTT. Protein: CASSLGSGNTIYF.

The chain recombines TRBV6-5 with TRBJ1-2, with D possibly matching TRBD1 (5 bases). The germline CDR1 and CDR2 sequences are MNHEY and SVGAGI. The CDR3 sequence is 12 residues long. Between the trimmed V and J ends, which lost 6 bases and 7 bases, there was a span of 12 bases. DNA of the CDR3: TGTGCCAGCAGCACGGGGGGGAGTGGCTACACCTTC. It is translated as CASSTGGSGYTF.

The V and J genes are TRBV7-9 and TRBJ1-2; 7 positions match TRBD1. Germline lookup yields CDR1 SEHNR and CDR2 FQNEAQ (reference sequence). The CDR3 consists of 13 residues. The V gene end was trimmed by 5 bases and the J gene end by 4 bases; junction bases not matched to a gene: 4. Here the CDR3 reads CASSPDRIYGYTF. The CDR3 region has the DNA TGTGCCAGCAGCCCGGACAGGATCTATGGCTACACCTTC.

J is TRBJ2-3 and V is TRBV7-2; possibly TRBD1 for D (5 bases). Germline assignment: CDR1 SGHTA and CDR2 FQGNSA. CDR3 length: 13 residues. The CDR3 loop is CAGATQGTDTQYF. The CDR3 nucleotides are TGTGCAGGGGCCACGCAGGGAACAGATACGCAGTATTTT.

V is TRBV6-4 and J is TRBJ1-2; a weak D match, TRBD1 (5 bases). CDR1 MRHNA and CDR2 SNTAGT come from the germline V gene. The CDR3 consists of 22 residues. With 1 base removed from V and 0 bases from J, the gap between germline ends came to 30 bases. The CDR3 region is CASSDFLLRGTTTITSNYGYTF. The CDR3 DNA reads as TGTGCCAGCAGTGACTTTCTCTTGAGGGGCACCACGACTATTACTTCTAACTATGGCTACACCTTC.

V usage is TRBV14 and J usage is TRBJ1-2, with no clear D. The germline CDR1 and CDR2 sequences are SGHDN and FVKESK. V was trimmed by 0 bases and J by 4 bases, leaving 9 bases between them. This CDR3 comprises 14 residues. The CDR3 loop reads CASSQDHAGYGYTF. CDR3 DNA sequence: TGTGCCAGCAGCCAAGATCACGCGGGCTATGGCTACACCTTC. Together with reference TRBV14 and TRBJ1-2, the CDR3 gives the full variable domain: EAGVTQFPSHSVIEKGQTVTLRCDPISGHDNLYWYRRVMGKEIKFLLHFVKESKQDESGMPNNRFLAERTGGTYSTLKVQPAELEDSGVYFCASSQDHAGYGYTFGSGTRLTVV.